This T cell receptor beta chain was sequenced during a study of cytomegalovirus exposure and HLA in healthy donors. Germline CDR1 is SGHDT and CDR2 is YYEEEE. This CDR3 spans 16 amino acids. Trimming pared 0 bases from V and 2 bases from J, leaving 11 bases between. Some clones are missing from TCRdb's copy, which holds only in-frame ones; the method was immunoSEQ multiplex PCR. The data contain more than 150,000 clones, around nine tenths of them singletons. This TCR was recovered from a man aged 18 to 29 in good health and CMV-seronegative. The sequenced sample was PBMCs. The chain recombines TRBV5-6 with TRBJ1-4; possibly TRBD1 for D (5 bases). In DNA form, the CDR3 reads TGTGCCAGCAGCTTGGCCTCAGGGTGGACTAATGAAAAACTGTTTTTT. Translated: CASSLASGWTNEKLFF.